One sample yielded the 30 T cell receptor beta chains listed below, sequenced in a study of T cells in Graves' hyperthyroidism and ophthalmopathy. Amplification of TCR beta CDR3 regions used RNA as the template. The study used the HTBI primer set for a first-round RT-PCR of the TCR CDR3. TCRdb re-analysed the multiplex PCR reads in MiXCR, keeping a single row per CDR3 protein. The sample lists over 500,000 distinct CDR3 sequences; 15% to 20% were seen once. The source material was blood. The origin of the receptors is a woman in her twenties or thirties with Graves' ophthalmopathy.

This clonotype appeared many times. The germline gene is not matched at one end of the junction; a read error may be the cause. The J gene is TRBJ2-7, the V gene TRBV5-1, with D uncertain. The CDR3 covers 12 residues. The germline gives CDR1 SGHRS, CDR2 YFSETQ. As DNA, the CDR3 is TGTGCCAGCAGCTTAGTGAGCTACGAGCAGTACTTC. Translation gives CASSLVSYEQYF.

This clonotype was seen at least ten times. The CDR3 sequence: CASSSTGQATYEQYF. The DNA for the CDR3 is TGTGCCAGCAGTTCTACGGGACAGGCTACCTACGAGCAGTACTTC. The chain links TRBV6-1 to TRBJ2-7; 8 bases agree with TRBD1. The CDR3 consists of 15 residues. V trimming: 5 bases; J trimming: 2 bases; junction bases outside the gene matches: 8. CDR1 is MNHNS, CDR2 SASEGT, per germline.

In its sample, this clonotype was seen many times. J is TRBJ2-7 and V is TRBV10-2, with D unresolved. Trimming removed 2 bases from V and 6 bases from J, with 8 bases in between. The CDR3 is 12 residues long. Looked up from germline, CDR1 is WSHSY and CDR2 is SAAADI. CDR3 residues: CASSEDFGEQYF. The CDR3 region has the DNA TGCGCCAGCAGTGAGGACTTCGGCGAGCAGTACTTC.

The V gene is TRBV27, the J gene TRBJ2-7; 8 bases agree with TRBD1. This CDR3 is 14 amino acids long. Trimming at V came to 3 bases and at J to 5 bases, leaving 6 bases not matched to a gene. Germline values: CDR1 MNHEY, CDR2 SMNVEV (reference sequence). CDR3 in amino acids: CASSLRQGSHEQYF. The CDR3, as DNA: TGTGCCAGCAGTTTGAGACAGGGGTCCCACGAGCAGTACTTC.

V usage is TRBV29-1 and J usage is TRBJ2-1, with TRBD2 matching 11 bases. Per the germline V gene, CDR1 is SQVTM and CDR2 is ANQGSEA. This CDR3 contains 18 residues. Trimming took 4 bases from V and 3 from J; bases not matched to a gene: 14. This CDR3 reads CSVAPGSSGRKDYNEQFF. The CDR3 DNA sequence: TGCAGCGTTGCCCCGGGGTCTAGCGGGAGGAAGGACTACAATGAGCAGTTCTTC.

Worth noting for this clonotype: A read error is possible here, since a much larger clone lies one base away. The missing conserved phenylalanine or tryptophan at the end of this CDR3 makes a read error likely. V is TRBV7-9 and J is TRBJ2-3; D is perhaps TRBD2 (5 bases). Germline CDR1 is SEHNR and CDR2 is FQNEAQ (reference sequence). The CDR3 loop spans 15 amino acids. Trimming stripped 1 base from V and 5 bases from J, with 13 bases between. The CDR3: CASSLGFRDEDTQYL. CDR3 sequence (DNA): TGTGCCAGCAGCTTAGGGTTCCGGGATGAAGATACGCAGTATCTT.

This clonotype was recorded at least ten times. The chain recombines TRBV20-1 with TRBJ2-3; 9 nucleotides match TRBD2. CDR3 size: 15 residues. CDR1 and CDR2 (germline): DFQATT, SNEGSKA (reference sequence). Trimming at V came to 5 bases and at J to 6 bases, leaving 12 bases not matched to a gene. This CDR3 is CSAVHSGSQRDTQYF. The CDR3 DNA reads TGCAGTGCTGTACATAGCGGGAGCCAGCGGGATACGCAGTATTTT.

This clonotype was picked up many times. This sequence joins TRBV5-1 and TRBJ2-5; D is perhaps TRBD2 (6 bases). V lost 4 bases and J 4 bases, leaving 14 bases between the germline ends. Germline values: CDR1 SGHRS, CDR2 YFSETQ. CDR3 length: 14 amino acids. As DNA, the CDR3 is TGCGCCAGCAGCCCCGGCAATAGCGGAGAGACCCAGTACTTC. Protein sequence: CASSPGNSGETQYF.

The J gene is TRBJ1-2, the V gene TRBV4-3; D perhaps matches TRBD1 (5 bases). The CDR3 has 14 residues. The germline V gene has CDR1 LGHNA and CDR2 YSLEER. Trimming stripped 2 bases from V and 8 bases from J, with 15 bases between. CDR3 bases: TGCGCCAGCAGCCAACCTGGGGGGGGATGGGGCTACACCTTC. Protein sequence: CASSQPGGGWGYTF.

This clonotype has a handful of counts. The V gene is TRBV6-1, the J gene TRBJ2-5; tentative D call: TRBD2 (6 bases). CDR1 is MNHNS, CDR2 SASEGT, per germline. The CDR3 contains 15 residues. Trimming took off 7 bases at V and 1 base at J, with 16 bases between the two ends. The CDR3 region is CASNDKTRPQETQYF. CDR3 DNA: TGTGCCAGCAACGACAAGACTAGGCCCCAAGAGACCCAGTACTTC.

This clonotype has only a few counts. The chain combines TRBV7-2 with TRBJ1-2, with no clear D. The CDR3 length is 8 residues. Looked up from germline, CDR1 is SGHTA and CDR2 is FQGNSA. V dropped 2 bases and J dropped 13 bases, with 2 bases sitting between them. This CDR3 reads CASSLFTF. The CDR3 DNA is TGTGCCAGCAGCTTATTCACCTTC.

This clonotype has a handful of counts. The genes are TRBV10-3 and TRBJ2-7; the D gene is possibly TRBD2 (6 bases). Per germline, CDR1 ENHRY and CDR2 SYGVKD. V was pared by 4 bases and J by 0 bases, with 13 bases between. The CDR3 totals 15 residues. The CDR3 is CAISVTGDSSYEQYF. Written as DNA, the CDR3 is TGTGCCATCAGTGTTACGGGAGATAGCTCCTACGAGCAGTACTTC.

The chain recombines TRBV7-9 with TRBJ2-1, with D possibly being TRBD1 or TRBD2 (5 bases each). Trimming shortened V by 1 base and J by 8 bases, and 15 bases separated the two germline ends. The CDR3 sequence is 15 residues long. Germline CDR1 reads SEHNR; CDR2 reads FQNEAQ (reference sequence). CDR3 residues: CASSLGPGIGDEQFF. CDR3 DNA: TGTGCCAGCAGCTTAGGGCCGGGGATAGGGGATGAGCAGTTCTTC.

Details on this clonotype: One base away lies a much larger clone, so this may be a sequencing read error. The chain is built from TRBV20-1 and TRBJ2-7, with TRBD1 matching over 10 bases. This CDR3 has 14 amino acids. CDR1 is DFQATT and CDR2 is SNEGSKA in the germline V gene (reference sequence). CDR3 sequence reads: CSLDPGQGIYEQCF. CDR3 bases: TGCAGTCTCGATCCGGGACAGGGGATTTACGAGCAGTGCTTC.

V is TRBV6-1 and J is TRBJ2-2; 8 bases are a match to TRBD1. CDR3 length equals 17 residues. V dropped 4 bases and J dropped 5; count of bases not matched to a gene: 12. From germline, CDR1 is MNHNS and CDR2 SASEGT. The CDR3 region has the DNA TGTGCCAGCAGTGGGCCTCCTGGGACAGGCGAGACCGGGGAGCTGTTTTTT. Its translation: CASSGPPGTGETGELFF.

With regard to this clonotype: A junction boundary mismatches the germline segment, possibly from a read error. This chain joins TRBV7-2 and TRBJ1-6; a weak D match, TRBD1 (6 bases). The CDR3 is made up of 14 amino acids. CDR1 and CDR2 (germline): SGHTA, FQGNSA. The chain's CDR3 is CVSSQAGAASLAHF. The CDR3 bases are TGTGTCAGCAGCCAAGCGGGGGCCGCGTCTCTCGCCCACTTT.

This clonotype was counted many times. The CDR3 DNA is TGCGCCAGCAGACGAGCGGGAGGCCCAATCTCTGGGGCCAACGTCCTGACTTTC. Residues: CASRRAGGPISGANVLTF. The chain combines TRBV5-1 with TRBJ2-6; 9 positions agree with TRBD2. The germline V gene has CDR1 SGHRS and CDR2 YFSETQ. The CDR3 length is 18 residues. Trimming at V came to 5 bases and at J to 0 bases, leaving 9 bases not matched to a gene.

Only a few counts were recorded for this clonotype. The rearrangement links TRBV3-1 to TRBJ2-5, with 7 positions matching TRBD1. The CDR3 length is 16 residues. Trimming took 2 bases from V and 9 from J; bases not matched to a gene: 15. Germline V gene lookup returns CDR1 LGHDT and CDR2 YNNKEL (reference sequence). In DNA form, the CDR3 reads TGTGCCAGCAGCCAAAAGGGGGCAGCTCAAGAGATGGCCCAGTACTTC. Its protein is CASSQKGAAQEMAQYF.

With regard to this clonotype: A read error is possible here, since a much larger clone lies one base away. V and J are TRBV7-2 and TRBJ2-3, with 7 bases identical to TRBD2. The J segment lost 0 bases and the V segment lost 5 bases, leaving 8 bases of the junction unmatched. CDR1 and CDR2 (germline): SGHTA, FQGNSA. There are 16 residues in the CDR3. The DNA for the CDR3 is TGTGCCAGCAGCCTCGAGCGGGGTCCTAGCACAGATACGCAGTATTTT. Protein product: CASSLERGPSTDTQYF. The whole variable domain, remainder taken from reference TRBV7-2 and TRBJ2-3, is GAGVSQSPSNKVTEKGKDVELRCDPISGHTALYWYRQSLGQGLEFLIYFQGNSAPDKSGLPSDRFSAERTGGSVSTLTIQRTQQEDSAVYLCASSLERGPSTDTQYFGPGTRLTVL.

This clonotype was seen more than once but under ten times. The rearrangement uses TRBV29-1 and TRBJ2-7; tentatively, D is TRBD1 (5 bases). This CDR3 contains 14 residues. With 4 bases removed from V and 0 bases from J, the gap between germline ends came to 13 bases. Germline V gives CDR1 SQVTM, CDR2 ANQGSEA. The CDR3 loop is CSVVTAISSYEQYF. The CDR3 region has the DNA TGCAGCGTTGTGACAGCCATAAGCTCCTACGAGCAGTACTTC.

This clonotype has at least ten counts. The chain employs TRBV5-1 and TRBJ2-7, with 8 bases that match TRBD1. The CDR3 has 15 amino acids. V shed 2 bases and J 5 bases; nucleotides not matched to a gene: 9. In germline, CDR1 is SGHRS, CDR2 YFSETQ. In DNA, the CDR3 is TGCGCCAGCAGCTTAAGACAGGGGAAAGTCGACGAGCAGTACTTC. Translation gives CASSLRQGKVDEQYF.

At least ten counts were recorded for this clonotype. The CDR3 DNA follows: TGTGCCAGCAGCCTAAACCGGGGCCCCCCACGATTTAGATTCGAGACCCAGTACTTC. Translation: CASSLNRGPPRFRFETQYF. The V gene is TRBV7-9, the J gene TRBJ2-5; D tentatively reads TRBD1 or TRBD2 (5 bases each). The length of the CDR3 is 19 residues. Trimming took off 5 bases at V and 5 bases at J, with 30 bases between the two ends. Germline-derived CDR1 and CDR2 are SEHNR and FQNEAQ (reference sequence).

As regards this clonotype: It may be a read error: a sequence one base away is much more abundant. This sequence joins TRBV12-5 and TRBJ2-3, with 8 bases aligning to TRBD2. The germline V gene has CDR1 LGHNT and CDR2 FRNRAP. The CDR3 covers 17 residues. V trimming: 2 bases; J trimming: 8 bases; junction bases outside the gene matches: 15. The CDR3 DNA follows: TGTGCTAGTGGTTTGACAGCTCCGGGACTAGGGGCAGGTACGCAGTATTTT. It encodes CASGLTAPGLGAGTQYF.

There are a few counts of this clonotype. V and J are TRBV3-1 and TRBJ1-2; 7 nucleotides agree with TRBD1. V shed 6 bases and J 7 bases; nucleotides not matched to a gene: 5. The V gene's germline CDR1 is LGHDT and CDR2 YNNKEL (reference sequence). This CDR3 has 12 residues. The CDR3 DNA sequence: TGTGCCAGCAGTTCTACAGGGGTTGGCTACACCTTC. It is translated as CASSSTGVGYTF.

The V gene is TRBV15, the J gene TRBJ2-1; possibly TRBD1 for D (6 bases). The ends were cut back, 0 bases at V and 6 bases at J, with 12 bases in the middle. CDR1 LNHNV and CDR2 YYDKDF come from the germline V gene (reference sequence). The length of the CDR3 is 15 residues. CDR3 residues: CATSRDPRGGNEQFF. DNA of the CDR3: TGTGCCACCAGCAGAGACCCTAGAGGGGGCAATGAGCAGTTCTTC.

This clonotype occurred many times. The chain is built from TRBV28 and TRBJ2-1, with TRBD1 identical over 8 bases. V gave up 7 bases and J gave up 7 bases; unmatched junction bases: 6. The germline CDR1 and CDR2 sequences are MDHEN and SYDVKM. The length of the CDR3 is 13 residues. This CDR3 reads CASTGQGWNEQFF. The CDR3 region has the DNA TGTGCCAGCACAGGACAGGGATGGAATGAGCAGTTCTTC.

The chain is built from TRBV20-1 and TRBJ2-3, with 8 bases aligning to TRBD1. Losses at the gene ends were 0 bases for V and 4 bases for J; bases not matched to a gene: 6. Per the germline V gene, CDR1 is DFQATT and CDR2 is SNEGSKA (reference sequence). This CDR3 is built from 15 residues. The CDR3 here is CSAREQGVGSDTQYF. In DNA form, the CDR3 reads TGCAGTGCTAGAGAACAGGGGGTAGGGTCAGATACGCAGTATTTT.

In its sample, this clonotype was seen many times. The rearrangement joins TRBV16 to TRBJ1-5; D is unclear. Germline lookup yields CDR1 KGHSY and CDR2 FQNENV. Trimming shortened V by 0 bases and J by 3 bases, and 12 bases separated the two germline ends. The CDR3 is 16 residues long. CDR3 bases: TGTGCCAGCAGCCAATCGTGGCAGCTGAACAATCAGCCCCAGCATTTT. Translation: CASSQSWQLNNQPQHF.

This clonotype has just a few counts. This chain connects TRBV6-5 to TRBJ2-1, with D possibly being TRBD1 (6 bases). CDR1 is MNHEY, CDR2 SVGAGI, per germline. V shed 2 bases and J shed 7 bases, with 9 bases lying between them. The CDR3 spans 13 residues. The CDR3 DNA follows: TGTGCCAGCAGTTACGCAGGGGAGAATGAGCAGTTCTTC. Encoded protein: CASSYAGENEQFF.

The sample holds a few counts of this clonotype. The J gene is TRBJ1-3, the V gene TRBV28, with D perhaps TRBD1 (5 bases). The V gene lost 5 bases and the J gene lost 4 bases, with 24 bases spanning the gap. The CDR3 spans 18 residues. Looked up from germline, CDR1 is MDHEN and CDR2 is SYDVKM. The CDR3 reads CASSLTLHPGLGGNTIYF. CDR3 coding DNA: TGTGCCAGCAGTCTAACACTCCATCCAGGGTTAGGAGGAAACACCATATATTTT.